One and the same sample provided the 24 T cell receptor beta chains below, sequenced in a study of blood T cell repertoires in COVID-19. Clones were sequenced by immunoSEQ multiplex PCR, and TCRdb holds only the in-frame ones, with some missing. Among 70,000 or so clones, approximately 84% were seen once, and the ten largest hold about a tenth. The sample taken for sequencing was peripheral blood. All receptors come from a man between 65 and 80 years old with active or convalescent COVID-19.

The DNA of the CDR3 is TGTGCCAGCAGCTCCCGGAGGGATAACTATGGCTACACCTTC. As protein: CASSSRRDNYGYTF. The chain combines TRBV7-8 with TRBJ1-2; D ambiguous. The length of the CDR3 is 14 residues. The V gene's germline CDR1 is SGHVS and CDR2 FQNEAQ. V lost 4 bases and J 1 base, leaving 10 bases between the germline ends.

The chain links TRBV28 to TRBJ1-4; possibly TRBD1 for D (6 bases). V was cut by 7 bases and J by 7 bases, with 16 bases left in between. This CDR3 has 14 amino acids. CDR1 is MDHEN and CDR2 is SYDVKM in the germline V gene. The chain's CDR3 is CASTKGGRGEKLFF. In DNA form, the CDR3 reads TGTGCCAGCACCAAGGGGGGGCGGGGTGAAAAACTGTTTTTT.

This chain joins TRBV5-1 and TRBJ1-1; 10 bases match TRBD1. CDR3 size: 15 residues. The ends lost 7 bases at V and 5 bases at J; junction bases unmatched: 11. The germline V gene has CDR1 SGHRS and CDR2 YFSETQ. CDR3 protein: CASFPGTGVKTEAFF. The DNA for the CDR3 is TGCGCCAGCTTCCCAGGGACAGGGGTTAAAACTGAAGCTTTCTTT.

V gene TRBV4-2 combines with J gene TRBJ1-1; D call uncertain. This CDR3 is 16 amino acids long. V lost 3 bases to trimming and J lost 0 bases, with 14 bases between them. In germline, CDR1 is LGHNA, CDR2 YNFKEQ. CDR3 bases: TGTGCCAGCAGCCAGGCCGCGGCGGGGATGAACACTGAAGCTTTCTTT. It specifies CASSQAAAGMNTEAFF.

The chain uses TRBV11-3 and TRBJ2-3, with D possibly matching TRBD1 (6 bases). The germline V gene encodes CDR1 SGHNT and CDR2 YENEEA. There are 14 residues in the CDR3. The V gene lost 1 base and the J gene lost 1 base, with 6 bases spanning the gap. In nucleotides, the CDR3 is TGTGCCAGCAGCTTAGCAGGGGGCACAGATACGCAGTATTTT. Translating gives CASSLAGGTDTQYF.

The chain couples TRBV28 to TRBJ2-3; maybe TRBD2 (6 bases). V was shortened by 3 bases and J by 2 bases, with 9 bases between the two germline ends. This CDR3 is 14 amino acids long. The germline V gene has CDR1 MDHEN and CDR2 SYDVKM. In DNA, the CDR3 is TGTGCCAGCAGTTTCTCTAGCGTCACAGATACGCAGTATTTT. Translating gives CASSFSSVTDTQYF.

The V call is TRBV6-1, the J call TRBJ2-5; D unresolved. Trimming took off 3 bases at V and 5 bases at J, with 16 bases between the two ends. CDR3 length: 15 amino acids. The germline V gene has CDR1 MNHNS and CDR2 SASEGT. The CDR3 DNA follows: TGTGCCAGCAGTGACAGGCAGCTCTTAAGGGAGACCCAGTACTTC. Protein: CASSDRQLLRETQYF.

This clone turned up a few times. The genes are TRBV6-5 and TRBJ2-7; D may be TRBD2 (6 bases). Between the trimmed V and J ends, which lost 2 bases and 5 bases, there was a span of 13 bases. CDR1 and CDR2 (germline): MNHEY, SVGAGI. The CDR3 runs 14 residues. The CDR3 sequence: CASSYQVSGDEQYF. The CDR3 coding sequence is TGTGCCAGCAGTTACCAAGTGTCGGGGGACGAGCAGTACTTC.

The chain uses TRBV4-1 and TRBJ1-1, with D perhaps matching TRBD1 (6 bases). CDR3 size: 14 residues. V was clipped by 0 bases and J by 11 bases, with 16 bases between them. Germline-derived CDR1 and CDR2 are MGHRA and YSYEKL. DNA for the CDR3: TGCGCCAGCAGCCAAGATGGGACATCCTTTCGGGCTTTCTTT. The encoded protein is CASSQDGTSFRAFF.

This chain uses TRBV29-1 with TRBJ2-2; 11 bases agree with TRBD2. The CDR3 length is 16 residues. The J segment lost 5 bases and the V segment lost 5 bases, leaving 10 bases of the junction unmatched. From germline, CDR1 is SQVTM and CDR2 ANQGSEA. The DNA of the CDR3 is TGCAGCGTTCCAAGTAGCGGGAGGGCTGGGACCGGGGAGCTGTTTTTT. It yields the protein CSVPSSGRAGTGELFF.

V and J are TRBV7-2 and TRBJ2-7, with D perhaps TRBD2 (7 bases). V lost 5 bases to trimming and J lost 6 bases, with 20 bases between them. Germline values: CDR1 SGHTA, CDR2 FQGNSA. This CDR3 comprises 15 residues. For the CDR3, the DNA is TGTGCCAGCAGCCCGAAGAGGTCGGGGGGCCTCGAGCAGTACTTC. It codes for CASSPKRSGGLEQYF. The whole variable domain, remainder taken from reference TRBV7-2 and TRBJ2-7, is GAGVSQSPSNKVTEKGKDVELRCDPISGHTALYWYRQSLGQGLEFLIYFQGNSAPDKSGLPSDRFSAERTGGSVSTLTIQRTQQEDSAVYLCASSPKRSGGLEQYFGPGTRLTVT.

V and J are TRBV6-2 or TRBV6-3 and TRBJ1-5; D unresolved. V was trimmed by 5 bases and J by 0 bases, leaving 17 bases between them. This CDR3 is built from 17 residues. Per germline, CDR1 MNHEY and CDR2 SVGEGT. As DNA, the CDR3 is TGTGCCAGCAGTAAGAATCGGTGGGCGGGTAGCAATCAGCCCCAGCATTTT. Translating gives CASSKNRWAGSNQPQHF.

V usage is TRBV18 and J usage is TRBJ2-7, with 7 positions matching TRBD1. The ends lost 3 bases at V and 4 bases at J; junction bases unmatched: 9. The germline V gene has CDR1 KGHSH and CDR2 LQKENI. The CDR3 consists of 15 residues. CDR3 sequence reads: CASSPLDWGQYEQYF. The CDR3 bases are TGTGCCAGCTCACCCTTAGACTGGGGACAGTACGAGCAGTACTTC.

The chain uses TRBV5-1 and TRBJ2-1; 7 nucleotides match TRBD2. Germline V gives CDR1 SGHRS, CDR2 YFSETQ. With V trimmed by 0 bases and J by 5 bases, 8 bases remained unmatched. The CDR3 covers 16 residues. The CDR3 spells CASSLAGGSNDNEQFF. The CDR3 bases are TGCGCCAGCAGCTTGGCGGGAGGCTCCAATGACAATGAGCAGTTCTTC.

V usage is TRBV19 and J usage is TRBJ2-7, with 11 bases lining up with TRBD2. The CDR3 has 16 amino acids. J gave up 0 bases and V 4 bases, and 5 bases lay outside the gene matches. Per germline, CDR1 LNHDA and CDR2 SQIVND (reference sequence). The CDR3 loop is CASSRTGTSGSYEQYF. Written as DNA, the CDR3 is TGTGCCAGTAGTAGGACCGGGACTAGCGGCTCCTACGAGCAGTACTTC. Combining the CDR3 with reference TRBV19 and TRBJ2-7 gives the whole variable domain DGGITQSPKYLFRKEGQNVTLSCEQNLNHDAMYWYRQDPGQGLRLIYYSQIVNDFQKGDIAEGYSVSREKKESFPLTVTSAQKNPTAFYLCASSRTGTSGSYEQYFGPGTRLTVT.

V gene TRBV30 combines with J gene TRBJ2-1, with D possibly being TRBD2 (6 bases). Trimming shortened V by 5 bases and J by 12 bases, and 17 bases separated the two germline ends. This CDR3 contains 12 residues. Germline V gives CDR1 GTSNPN, CDR2 SVGIG (reference sequence). CDR3 amino acids: CAWEGGADRQFF. Written as DNA, the CDR3 is TGTGCCTGGGAGGGCGGGGCAGACAGGCAGTTCTTC.

This clone was observed a handful of times. The rearrangement uses TRBV7-2 and TRBJ2-2; maybe TRBD1 (5 bases). This CDR3 is 17 amino acids long. Deletions cut 2 bases from V and 2 bases from J, with 15 bases between. Per germline, CDR1 SGHTA and CDR2 FQGNSA. CDR3 amino acids: CASSLIAGSYNTGELFF. The CDR3 nucleotides read TGTGCCAGCAGCTTAATAGCAGGGTCCTACAACACCGGGGAGCTGTTTTTT.

The chain is built from TRBV29-1 and TRBJ2-3, with D possibly matching TRBD2 (5 bases). Trimming removed 3 bases from V and 0 bases from J, with 7 bases in between. Germline V gene data show CDR1 as SQVTM and CDR2 as ANQGSEA. The CDR3 loop spans 13 amino acids. CDR3 nucleotides: TGCAGCGTTGAGGGCGGGAGCACAGATACGCAGTATTTT. It yields the protein CSVEGGSTDTQYF.

The rearrangement links TRBV4-3 to TRBJ2-7; D perhaps matches TRBD2 (7 bases). This CDR3 has 16 residues. Germline CDR1 reads LGHNA; CDR2 reads YSLEER. V was shortened by 0 bases and J by 3 bases, with 15 bases between the two germline ends. The CDR3 loop reads CASSQDWGGRGYEQYF. The CDR3 nucleotides are TGCGCCAGCAGCCAAGATTGGGGGGGGCGCGGCTACGAGCAGTACTTC.

This chain joins TRBV5-1 and TRBJ2-7; TRBD2 matches 9 bases. The CDR3 extends over 14 amino acids. Germline V gene sequence: CDR1 SGHRS, CDR2 YFSETQ. J lost 3 bases, V lost 4 bases, and 5 bases had no gene match. The CDR3: CASSTSGQDYEQYF. CDR3 in DNA: TGCGCCAGCAGCACTAGCGGGCAGGACTACGAGCAGTACTTC.

The rearrangement links TRBV18 to TRBJ1-6; D not resolved. Trimming removed 6 bases at V and 6 bases at J, with 12 bases between. Per germline, CDR1 KGHSH and CDR2 LQKENI. The CDR3 contains 14 residues. The CDR3 is CASSQSQANSPLHF. The CDR3 nucleotides are TGTGCCAGCTCCCAGTCCCAGGCTAATTCACCCCTCCACTTT.

The rearrangement links TRBV7-2 to TRBJ2-7, with D possibly being TRBD2 (7 bases). This CDR3 is built from 16 residues. The germline V gene encodes CDR1 SGHTA and CDR2 FQGNSA. The V and J ends lost 1 base and 7 bases respectively, with 20 bases between them. As DNA, the CDR3 is TGTGCCAGCAGCTTAGACGGGAGTGCGGGGGCGCGAGAGCAGTACTTC. Its translation: CASSLDGSAGAREQYF. The full variable domain, completed using reference TRBV7-2 and TRBJ2-7, is GAGVSQSPSNKVTEKGKDVELRCDPISGHTALYWYRQSLGQGLEFLIYFQGNSAPDKSGLPSDRFSAERTGGSVSTLTIQRTQQEDSAVYLCASSLDGSAGAREQYFGPGTRLTVT.

The rearrangement joins TRBV7-9 to TRBJ2-7; a possible D gene is TRBD1 (6 bases). Germline V gives CDR1 SEHNR, CDR2 FQNEAQ (reference sequence). The V and J ends lost 1 base and 7 bases respectively, with 17 bases between them. This CDR3 is built from 15 residues. CDR3 amino acids: CASSLGDTWSGEQYF. CDR3 in DNA: TGTGCCAGCAGCTTAGGGGACACATGGTCCGGGGAGCAGTACTTC.

The J gene is TRBJ2-1, the V gene TRBV18; no definite D call. Trimming stripped 2 bases from V and 6 bases from J, with 8 bases between. CDR1 is KGHSH and CDR2 is LQKENI in the germline V gene. The CDR3 covers 13 residues. The CDR3 nucleotides are TGTGCCAGCTCACCAGAACTCGTCAATGAGCAGTTCTTC. Residues: CASSPELVNEQFF. Filled out from reference TRBV18 and TRBJ2-1, the complete variable domain reads NAGVMQNPRHLVRRRGQEARLRCSPMKGHSHVYWYRQLPEEGLKFMVYLQKENIIDESGMPKERFSAEFPKEGPSILRIQQVVRGDSAAYFCASSPELVNEQFFGPGTRLTVL.